The present T cell receptor beta chain was sequenced within a study of early T cells in non-severe SARS-CoV-2 infection. In the study overall: Unsorted whole-blood RNA was sequenced in bulk, leaving chains unpaired.

Tagging with unique molecular identifiers was applied to individual cDNA molecules. Using its own MiXCR run on the 5' RACE reads, TCRdb lists one record per CDR3 protein. Of 100,000 to 120,000 distinct CDR3 sequences in the sample, approximately 12% were seen once. Study-level points and caveats: The matching step, a VDJdb search, favored anti-spike CD8 responses and missed private and CD4 specificities.

On this clonotype: No antigen is known for it.

The CDR3 loop spans 16 amino acids. Unmatched junction bases numbered 9, after V lost 3 bases and J lost 5 bases. Germline CDR1 MNHEY, CDR2 SVGAGI. This sequence was found in an adult who was a healthcare worker with PCR-confirmed SARS-CoV-2 infection or an uninfected control (not recorded which). The chain recombines TRBV6-5 with TRBJ2-3, with 9 bases aligning to TRBD2. The starting material was whole blood, obtained at baseline. The chain's CDR3 is CASSYLLAGRKDTQYF. The CDR3 coding sequence is TGTGCCAGCAGTTATCTTCTAGCGGGGAGAAAAGATACGCAGTATTTT.